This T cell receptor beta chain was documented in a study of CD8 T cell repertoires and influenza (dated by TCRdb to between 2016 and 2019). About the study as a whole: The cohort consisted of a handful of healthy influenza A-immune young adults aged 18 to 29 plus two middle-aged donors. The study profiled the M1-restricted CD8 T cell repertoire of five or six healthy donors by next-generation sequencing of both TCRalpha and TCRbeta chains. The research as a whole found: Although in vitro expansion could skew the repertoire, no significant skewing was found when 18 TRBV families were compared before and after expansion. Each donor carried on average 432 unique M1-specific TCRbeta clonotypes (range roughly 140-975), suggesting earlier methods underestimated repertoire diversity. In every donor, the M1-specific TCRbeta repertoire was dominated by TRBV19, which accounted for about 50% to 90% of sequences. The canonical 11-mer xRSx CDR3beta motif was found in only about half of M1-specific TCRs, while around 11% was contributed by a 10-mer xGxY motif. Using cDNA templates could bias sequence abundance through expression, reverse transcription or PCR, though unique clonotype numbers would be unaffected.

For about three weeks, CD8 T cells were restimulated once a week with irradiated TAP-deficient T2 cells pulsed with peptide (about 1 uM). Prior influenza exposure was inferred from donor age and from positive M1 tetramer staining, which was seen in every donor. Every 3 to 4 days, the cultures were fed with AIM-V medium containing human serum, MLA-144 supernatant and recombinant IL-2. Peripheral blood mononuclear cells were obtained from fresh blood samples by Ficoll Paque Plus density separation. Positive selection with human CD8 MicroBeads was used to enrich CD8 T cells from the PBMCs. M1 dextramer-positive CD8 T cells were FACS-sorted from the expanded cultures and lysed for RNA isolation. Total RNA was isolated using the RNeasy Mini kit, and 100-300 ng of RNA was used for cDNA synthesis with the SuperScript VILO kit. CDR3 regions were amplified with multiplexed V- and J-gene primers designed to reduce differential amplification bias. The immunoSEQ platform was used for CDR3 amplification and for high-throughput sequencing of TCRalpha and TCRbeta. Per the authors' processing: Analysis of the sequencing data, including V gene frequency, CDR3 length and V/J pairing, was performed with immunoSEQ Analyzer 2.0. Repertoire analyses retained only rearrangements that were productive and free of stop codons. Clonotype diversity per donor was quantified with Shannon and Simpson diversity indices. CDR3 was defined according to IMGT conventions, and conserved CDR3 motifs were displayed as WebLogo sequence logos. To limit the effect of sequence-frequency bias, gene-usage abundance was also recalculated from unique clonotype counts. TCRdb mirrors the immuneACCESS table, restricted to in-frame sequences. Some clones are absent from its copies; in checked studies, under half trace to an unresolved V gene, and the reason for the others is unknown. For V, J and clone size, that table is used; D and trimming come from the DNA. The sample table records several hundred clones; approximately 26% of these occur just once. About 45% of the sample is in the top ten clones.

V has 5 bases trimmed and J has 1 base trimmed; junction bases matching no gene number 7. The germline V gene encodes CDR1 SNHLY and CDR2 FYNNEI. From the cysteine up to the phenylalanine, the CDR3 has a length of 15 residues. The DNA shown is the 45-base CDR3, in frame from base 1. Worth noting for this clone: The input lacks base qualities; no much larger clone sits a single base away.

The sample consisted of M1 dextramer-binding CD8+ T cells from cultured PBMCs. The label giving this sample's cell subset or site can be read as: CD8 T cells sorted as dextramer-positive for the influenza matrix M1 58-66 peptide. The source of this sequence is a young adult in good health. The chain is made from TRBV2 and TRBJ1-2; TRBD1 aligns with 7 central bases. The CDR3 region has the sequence CASSSGTEGNYGYTF. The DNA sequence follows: TGTGCCAGCAGTTCCGGGACAGAGGGTAACTATGGCTACACCTTC.